Shown below are 6 T cell receptor beta chains from a single sample sequenced in a study of blood T cell repertoires in COVID-19. Some clones are missing from TCRdb's copy, which holds only in-frame ones; the method was immunoSEQ multiplex PCR. Among around 150,000 clones listed, approximately 90% were seen once. Sequenced: peripheral blood. The receptors were sampled from a human donor with COVID-19, enrolled during active disease. The donor label of this sample is uncertain.

Of note for this clone: A junction boundary mismatches the germline segment, possibly from a read error. J is TRBJ1-2 and V is TRBV19; tentatively, D is TRBD1 (6 bases). Per the germline V gene, CDR1 is LNHDA and CDR2 is SQIVND (reference sequence). The CDR3 totals 17 residues. CDR3: CASSPPRGTSHPPYSAF. CDR3 sequence (DNA): TGTGCCAGTAGTCCCCCCAGGGGCACGTCTCACCCTCCCTATTCGGCCTTC.

The gene calls are TRBV27 and TRBJ2-7; TRBD1 aligns across 9 bases. Germline values: CDR1 MNHEY, CDR2 SMNVEV (reference sequence). This CDR3 is built from 15 residues. V gave up 6 bases and J gave up 2 bases; unmatched junction bases: 8. CDR3 region: CASRPADRGTYEQYF. The CDR3 bases are TGTGCCAGCAGACCCGCGGACAGGGGAACCTACGAGCAGTACTTC.

This chain connects TRBV5-4 to TRBJ2-3, with D maybe TRBD1 (6 bases). The CDR3 has 15 amino acids. Germline V gene lookup returns CDR1 SGHNT and CDR2 YYREEE (reference sequence). The V end lost 5 bases, the J end lost 4 bases, and 17 bases lay between the germline ends. The CDR3 region has the DNA TGTGCCAGCAGGGGATCAGGGGTGGGCCCAGATACGCAGTATTTT. Its protein product is CASRGSGVGPDTQYF.

The gene calls are TRBV30 and TRBJ1-6; TRBD1 agrees at 10 bases. Germline CDR1 GTSNPN, CDR2 SVGIG (reference sequence). The CDR3 has 14 amino acids. V shed 1 base, J shed 10 bases, and the junction held 4 bases outside the gene matches. DNA for the CDR3: TGTGCCTGGAGTGCAATGACAGGGGGCTCACCCCTCCACTTT. Translation: CAWSAMTGGSPLHF.

The genes are TRBV7-2 and TRBJ2-1; D may be TRBD1 (6 bases). Looked up from germline, CDR1 is SGHTA and CDR2 is FQGNSA. The CDR3 sequence is 16 residues long. V dropped 0 bases and J dropped 9 bases, with 18 bases sitting between them. CDR3 sequence (DNA): TGTGCCAGCAGCTTAGCGCTGGGGACCCAGACAGGTGAGCAGTTCTTC. Its translation is CASSLALGTQTGEQFF.

V is TRBV5-4 and J is TRBJ2-5; 7 bases agree with TRBD2. Looked up from germline, CDR1 is SGHNT and CDR2 is YYREEE (reference sequence). This CDR3 is 15 amino acids long. Trimming cost V 2 bases and J 4 bases; bases outside gene matches: 8. The CDR3 is CASSFGGVGSETQYF. The CDR3, as DNA: TGTGCCAGCAGCTTTGGGGGGGTGGGTTCAGAGACCCAGTACTTC.